The 27 T cell receptor beta chains listed next were all sequenced from one sample in a study of cytomegalovirus exposure and HLA in healthy donors. This PCR relied on a set of 60 Vbeta primers and 13 Jbeta primers. Method: immunoSEQ multiplex PCR; TCRdb's copy keeps in-frame clones and lacks some. The sample contains about 170,000 clones, over 80% of which appear only once. Sequences were obtained from PBMCs. Source of these receptors: a woman between 50 and 59 years old in good health and CMV-seropositive.

This chain uses TRBV4-2 with TRBJ2-5; possibly TRBD1 for D (6 bases). Germline V lookup: CDR1 LGHNA, CDR2 YNFKEQ. With 0 bases removed from V and 1 base from J, the gap between germline ends came to 12 bases. CDR3 length: 16 amino acids. Written as DNA, the CDR3 is TGTGCCAGCAGCCAAGACTGGGGGCCGGGCCAAGAGACCCAGTACTTC. Protein product: CASSQDWGPGQETQYF.

The J gene is TRBJ1-2, the V gene TRBV28, with 9 bases lining up with TRBD1. The CDR3 runs 14 residues. Germline V gene lookup returns CDR1 MDHEN and CDR2 SYDVKM. J gave up 4 bases and V 4 bases, and 4 bases lay outside the gene matches. CDR3: CASSSGQGGYGYTF. DNA of the CDR3: TGTGCCAGCAGTTCGGGACAGGGAGGCTATGGCTACACCTTC.

The chain carries TRBV6-1 and TRBJ2-4, with D uncertain. The germline V gene encodes CDR1 MNHNS and CDR2 SASEGT. This CDR3 has 14 amino acids. V was shortened by 0 bases and J by 0 bases, with 3 bases between the two germline ends. The CDR3 sequence: CASSEALAKNIQYF. The DNA for the CDR3 is TGTGCCAGCAGTGAAGCACTAGCCAAAAACATTCAGTACTTC.

This chain joins TRBV28 and TRBJ1-1; tentative D call: TRBD1 (6 bases). The germline V and J ends were trimmed by 0 bases and 2 bases, with 10 bases remaining between them. Looked up from germline, CDR1 is MDHEN and CDR2 is SYDVKM. The CDR3 spans 15 residues. The CDR3, as DNA: TGTGCCAGCAGTTTATGGCAGGGGCCTAACACTGAAGCTTTCTTT. Translating it yields CASSLWQGPNTEAFF.

The CDR3 DNA follows: TGTGCCAGCTCGACGGGACAGGGGGGGGAGCAGTACTTC. It is translated as CASSTGQGGEQYF. The chain carries TRBV18 and TRBJ2-7; TRBD1 aligns across 11 bases. Losses at the gene ends were 6 bases for V and 7 bases for J; bases not matched to a gene: 5. Germline-derived CDR1 and CDR2 are KGHSH and LQKENI. CDR3 size: 13 residues.

The chain is built from TRBV11-2 and TRBJ2-2, with 14 bases lining up with TRBD2. V trimming: 4 bases; J trimming: 8 bases; junction bases outside the gene matches: 6. Germline V gene data show CDR1 as SGHAT and CDR2 as FQNNGV. The CDR3 loop spans 16 amino acids. This CDR3 reads CASSWPGLAGAGELFF. As DNA, the CDR3 is TGTGCCAGCAGCTGGCCGGGACTAGCGGGAGCTGGGGAGCTGTTTTTT.

The chain joins TRBV5-1 to TRBJ1-5, with a possible D match to TRBD1 (6 bases). Trimming removed 2 bases at V and 10 bases at J, with 13 bases between. CDR1 and CDR2 (germline): SGHRS, YFSETQ. The CDR3 extends over 13 amino acids. The CDR3 loop reads CASSLDSGTPQHF. The CDR3 DNA reads as TGCGCCAGCAGCTTAGATTCGGGGACACCCCAGCATTTT. The variable domain in full, with the rest retrieved from reference TRBV5-1 and TRBJ1-5, is KAGVTQTPRYLIKTRGQQVTLSCSPISGHRSVSWYQQTPGQGLQFLFEYFSETQRNKGNFPGRFSGRQFSNSRSEMNVSTLELGDSALYLCASSLDSGTPQHFGDGTRLSIL.

V is TRBV5-6 and J is TRBJ1-2; D uncertain. Germline V lookup: CDR1 SGHDT, CDR2 YYEEEE. Deletions cut 2 bases from V and 0 bases from J, with 8 bases between. The CDR3 loop spans 14 amino acids. CDR3: CASSLEGANYGYTF. The CDR3 DNA sequence: TGTGCCAGCAGCTTAGAAGGAGCTAACTATGGCTACACCTTC.

V usage is TRBV28 and J usage is TRBJ1-2; 10 bases are a match to TRBD1. Germline V gives CDR1 MDHEN, CDR2 SYDVKM. After removal of 5 bases from V and 4 bases from J, the junction contained 7 bases not matched to a gene. The CDR3 spans 15 residues. The CDR3 here is CASSETGGPRYGYTF. The CDR3 DNA reads TGTGCCAGCAGTGAGACAGGGGGCCCACGCTATGGCTACACCTTC.

V is TRBV27 and J is TRBJ2-3; a weak D match, TRBD1 (6 bases). Germline CDR1 reads MNHEY; CDR2 reads SMNVEV (reference sequence). The CDR3 length is 13 residues. Trimming pared 2 bases from V and 3 bases from J, leaving 6 bases between. The chain's CDR3 is CASSLRGTDTQYF. The DNA for the CDR3 is TGTGCCAGCAGTTTAAGGGGGACAGATACGCAGTATTTT.

The chain is built from TRBV19 and TRBJ1-2, with 7 bases matching TRBD1. J was trimmed by 8 bases and V by 7 bases; bases with no gene match: 4. Germline CDR1 and CDR2: LNHDA and SQIVND (reference sequence). The CDR3 runs to 11 residues. The CDR3 is CASTTGVGYTF. CDR3 nucleotides: TGTGCCAGTACAACAGGGGTAGGCTACACCTTC.

The chain's CDR3 is CAWRERDSNQPQHF. CDR3 bases: TGTGCCTGGAGGGAGCGAGATAGCAATCAGCCCCAGCATTTT. The V call is TRBV30, the J call TRBJ1-5; no clear D gene. Looked up from germline, CDR1 is GTSNPN and CDR2 is SVGIG (reference sequence). V dropped 3 bases and J dropped 0 bases, with 9 bases sitting between them. This CDR3 is built from 14 residues.

About this clone: Within the sample, other DNA sequences also encode this same CDR3. The gene calls are TRBV10-2 and TRBJ2-1; a possible D gene is TRBD1 (6 bases). The CDR3 spans 13 residues. V shed 6 bases and J shed 5 bases, with 11 bases lying between them. Germline lookup yields CDR1 WSHSY and CDR2 SAAADI. The CDR3 is CASSRQVHNEQFF. Written as DNA, the CDR3 is TGCGCCAGCAGCAGACAGGTCCACAATGAGCAGTTCTTC.

The chain uses TRBV18 and TRBJ2-1; D unresolved. This CDR3 has 12 amino acids. Trimming stripped 2 bases from V and 10 bases from J, with 9 bases between. CDR1 and CDR2 (germline): KGHSH, LQKENI. The CDR3 region has the DNA TGTGCCAGCTCACCATCGAACGAGGAGCAGTTCTTC. Its translation is CASSPSNEEQFF. Filled out from reference TRBV18 and TRBJ2-1, the complete variable domain reads NAGVMQNPRHLVRRRGQEARLRCSPMKGHSHVYWYRQLPEEGLKFMVYLQKENIIDESGMPKERFSAEFPKEGPSILRIQQVVRGDSAAYFCASSPSNEEQFFGPGTRLTVL.

This clone was picked up one time. The chain joins TRBV7-9 to TRBJ2-1; 11 bases line up with TRBD2. CDR3 length: 16 amino acids. CDR1 is SEHNR, CDR2 FQNEAQ, per germline (reference sequence). V was clipped by 3 bases and J by 4 bases; unmatched bases: 5. CDR3 residues: CASSFSGTSGYNEQFF. CDR3 DNA sequence: TGTGCCAGCAGCTTTAGCGGGACTAGCGGTTACAATGAGCAGTTCTTC.

The chain uses TRBV30 and TRBJ1-2; 8 bases line up with TRBD1. The CDR3 runs 12 residues. In germline, CDR1 is GTSNPN, CDR2 SVGIG (reference sequence). J gave up 7 bases and V 4 bases, and 5 bases lay outside the gene matches. This CDR3 is CAWTDRGGGYTF. CDR3 DNA sequence: TGTGCCTGGACCGACAGGGGTGGTGGCTACACCTTC.

This clone was observed a handful of times. The chain couples TRBV7-9 to TRBJ1-1; 8 nucleotides match TRBD1. This CDR3 is built from 13 residues. Germline V lookup: CDR1 SEHNR, CDR2 FQNEAQ (reference sequence). The J segment lost 11 bases and the V segment lost 5 bases, leaving 10 bases of the junction unmatched. In DNA, the CDR3 is TGTGCCAGCAGCCCACGGACAGGGTGGAGTGCTTTCTTT. It yields the protein CASSPRTGWSAFF.

The chain employs TRBV7-3 and TRBJ2-2, with 9 bases fitting TRBD2. The CDR3 is 20 amino acids. J lost 5 bases, V lost 6 bases, and 22 bases had no gene match. Germline assignment: CDR1 SGHTA and CDR2 FQGTGA. Here the CDR3 reads CASSRRTLPEVAGDTGELFF. The CDR3 DNA is TGTGCCAGCAGTCGGAGAACGTTGCCCGAGGTAGCGGGGGATACCGGGGAGCTGTTTTTT.

The rearrangement links TRBV6-5 to TRBJ2-1, with 10 nucleotides matching TRBD2. This CDR3 comprises 16 residues. The ends lost 2 bases at V and 6 bases at J; junction bases unmatched: 7. Looked up from germline, CDR1 is MNHEY and CDR2 is SVGAGI. The DNA for the CDR3 is TGTGCCAGCAGTTACCGAGCGGGAGGGCAGTTCAATGAGCAGTTCTTC. Translation gives CASSYRAGGQFNEQFF.

This clone was detected only once. The CDR3 is CASSPSRDSPYEQYF. CDR3 sequence (DNA): TGCGCCAGCAGCCCTTCTCGGGATTCGCCCTACGAGCAGTACTTC. The V call is TRBV5-1, the J call TRBJ2-7; maybe TRBD2 (5 bases). Germline CDR1 reads SGHRS; CDR2 reads YFSETQ. The CDR3 totals 15 residues. Trimming left V 4 bases short and J 2 bases short, with 16 bases between.

About this clone itself: The junction does not match germline at one end; this may be a read error. The genes are TRBV4-3 and TRBJ2-3; tentative D call: TRBD2 (5 bases). CDR1 and CDR2 from the germline V gene are LGHNA and YSLEER. This CDR3 comprises 16 residues. The CDR3 DNA is TGCGCCAGCAGCCAAGGACCGGGGATCGGCACAGATATGCAGTATTTT. The encoded protein is CASSQGPGIGTDMQYF.

The chain uses TRBV4-1 and TRBJ1-2; D perhaps matches TRBD1 (5 bases). From germline, CDR1 is MGHRA and CDR2 YSYEKL. There are 14 residues in the CDR3. V was trimmed by 1 base and J by 2 bases, leaving 8 bases between them. DNA for the CDR3: TGCGCCAGCAGCCAAGCCCAGGGCAACTATGGCTACACCTTC. Protein product: CASSQAQGNYGYTF.

This clone was counted only a few times. This rearrangement joins TRBV7-2 to TRBJ1-5; D may be TRBD1 (6 bases). The CDR3 extends over 13 amino acids. The V end lost 4 bases, the J end lost 6 bases, and 10 bases lay between the germline ends. Germline V CDR1 and CDR2: SGHTA, FQGNSA. The CDR3 reads CASSYQGTQPQHF. The CDR3 bases are TGTGCCAGCAGCTACCAGGGGACTCAGCCCCAGCATTTT.

V usage is TRBV28 and J usage is TRBJ2-5, with D maybe TRBD1 (6 bases). Germline CDR1 reads MDHEN; CDR2 reads SYDVKM. This CDR3 is built from 14 residues. V was trimmed by 6 bases and J by 11 bases, leaving 22 bases between them. CDR3 residues: CASSIRQAEEKQYF. Written as DNA, the CDR3 is TGTGCCAGCAGCATTAGACAGGCGGAGGAAAAGCAGTACTTC.

The chain recombines TRBV10-1 with TRBJ2-3; 8 bases fit TRBD2. Germline CDR1 reads WNHNN; CDR2 reads SYGVQD (reference sequence). Trimming at V came to 0 bases and at J to 10 bases, leaving 3 bases not matched to a gene. The CDR3 consists of 13 residues. The chain's CDR3 is CASSESGLVAQYF. The CDR3 nucleotides are TGCGCCAGCAGTGAGTCGGGACTAGTGGCGCAGTATTTT.

The V and J genes are TRBV21-1 and TRBJ2-3; TRBD2 was called by the table and not checked on the DNA. TRBV21-1 is a listed pseudogene. CDR3 size: 18 residues. CDR3 sequence: CASSFRRLAGEEPDTQYF. The DNA of the CDR3 is TGTGCCAGCAGCTTCCGCCGACTAGCGGGAGAGGAGCCAGATACGCAGTATTTT.

The J gene is TRBJ2-5, the V gene TRBV28; D perhaps matches TRBD2 (6 bases). CDR3 size: 14 residues. CDR1 is MDHEN and CDR2 is SYDVKM in the germline V gene. The ends were cut back, 2 bases at V and 5 bases at J, with 12 bases in the middle. CDR3 protein: CASSLHRAGETQYF. CDR3 nucleotide sequence: TGTGCCAGCAGTTTACACCGGGCGGGGGAGACCCAGTACTTC.